The TCR beta chain described here comes from a study of T cell repertoires in cytomegalovirus infection. Study details: In the study, CMV epitopes included recently identified HLA-C-restricted and well-studied HLA-B-restricted ones. Based on public TCR beta signatures, there were indications of CMV infection and of a matching HLA type.

TCRdb itself ran the reads through MiXCR, one entry per CDR3 protein. The profile covers roughly 500,000 distinct CDR3 sequences, with 30% to 35% appearing a single time and about a sixth taken by the ten largest. This clonotype has just a few counts. Its antigen is currently unknown. The V gene's germline CDR1 is SEHNR and CDR2 FQNEAQ (reference sequence). V dropped 5 bases and J dropped 3; count of bases not matched to a gene: 3. The CDR3 runs to 14 residues. General observations from the study: The cumulative frequency of public TCR beta families distinguished individuals who carried CMV together with the relevant HLA. Clonotype analysis showed dominance of the ex vivo response by HLA-C-restricted CMV-specific TCR beta clonotypes.

J is TRBJ1-5 and V is TRBV7-9; TRBD1 matches at 8 bases. The specimen was cultured PBMCs, collected from culture after CMV antigen stimulation. This receptor was obtained from a human donor in good health (CMV status not recorded). Some clones in this sample may be carry-over from other donors' samples. The CDR3 sequence: CASSQTGVNQPQHF. Here the CDR3 DNA reads TGTGCCAGCAGCCAGACAGGGGTCAATCAGCCCCAGCATTTT.